This T cell receptor (beta chain) was sequenced for a study of cytomegalovirus exposure and HLA in healthy donors. 60 Vbeta and 13 Jbeta primers were used in PCR. The repertoire was sequenced with immunoSEQ multiplex PCR; TCRdb's copy has only in-frame clones and lacks some. The data show roughly 120,000 clones, over 60% seen once. From germline, CDR1 is KGHSH and CDR2 LQKENI. The CDR3 sequence is 13 residues long. Trimming at V came to 2 bases and at J to 5 bases, leaving 2 bases not matched to a gene. Nominally healthy donors were sampled, though unrecorded immune exposures were likely. V gene TRBV18 combines with J gene TRBJ2-5; 7 bases match TRBD2. Sequencing was done on a sample of PBMCs. This TCR derives from a woman in her sixties or seventies in good health and CMV-seropositive. CDR3: CASSPSSGETQYF. CDR3 DNA: TGTGCCAGCTCACCAAGTAGCGGGGAGACCCAGTACTTC.